The 24 T cell receptor beta chains below all came from one sample that was sequenced in a study of T cells in localized non-small cell lung cancer. The method was immunoSEQ multiplex PCR; TCRdb's version includes in-frame clones alone and lacks a portion of them. The sample has 75,000 to 90,000 clones, approximately 84% seen once. The sequenced sample was peripheral blood, obtained before any cancer treatment. These receptors were collected from a man aged 40 to 70 with stage I lung adenocarcinoma.

The chain has TRBV2 and TRBJ2-7; D tentatively reads TRBD1 or TRBD2 (5 bases each). The germline V and J ends were trimmed by 6 bases and 6 bases, with 9 bases remaining between them. The CDR3 sequence is 11 residues long. Germline CDR1 SNHLY, CDR2 FYNNEI. The CDR3 loop reads CASREDIEQYF. For the CDR3, the DNA is TGTGCCAGCAGGGAGGACATCGAGCAGTACTTC.

This sequence joins TRBV5-4 and TRBJ2-7; D call uncertain. CDR3 length equals 13 residues. V was shortened by 4 bases and J by 7 bases, with 15 bases between the two germline ends. Germline values: CDR1 SGHNT, CDR2 YYREEE (reference sequence). The CDR3 sequence is CASSPDPGREQYF. The CDR3 bases are TGTGCCAGCAGCCCCGACCCTGGACGGGAGCAGTACTTC.

The J gene is TRBJ1-4, the V gene TRBV4-2; TRBD1 matches at 7 bases. V lost 4 bases to trimming and J lost 5 bases; unmatched junction nucleotides: 7. Germline V gene data show CDR1 as LGHNA and CDR2 as YNFKEQ. The CDR3 has 15 residues. CDR3 in DNA: TGTGCCAGCAGCCCTGGAACGACAGGGAATGAAAAACTGTTTTTT. It is translated as CASSPGTTGNEKLFF.

This chain links TRBV27 with TRBJ2-7, with 10 bases matching TRBD2. Germline values: CDR1 MNHEY, CDR2 SMNVEV (reference sequence). With 5 bases clipped from V and 2 bases from J, the junction kept 6 bases outside the gene matches. This CDR3 is built from 15 residues. CDR3 protein: CASSQSGRAPYEQYF. The CDR3 DNA reads as TGTGCCAGCAGTCAAAGCGGGAGGGCCCCCTACGAGCAGTACTTC.

The rearrangement links TRBV7-7 to TRBJ2-2; 9 bases match TRBD1. Germline assignment: CDR1 SSHAT and CDR2 FNYEAQ (reference sequence). The CDR3 runs to 15 residues. V trimming: 6 bases; J trimming: 5 bases; junction bases outside the gene matches: 7. CDR3 nucleotide sequence: TGTGCCAGCAGGTTAACAGGGGGCATAACCGGGGAGCTGTTTTTT. Amino acid sequence: CASRLTGGITGELFF.

The CDR3 sequence is CASSLEGPRTEAFF. The CDR3 DNA reads TGCGCCAGCAGCTTGGAAGGCCCCAGGACTGAAGCTTTCTTT. The chain employs TRBV5-1 and TRBJ1-1, with D uncertain. Germline lookup yields CDR1 SGHRS and CDR2 YFSETQ. V was shortened by 0 bases and J by 5 bases, with 11 bases between the two germline ends. CDR3 length: 14 amino acids.

As to this clone: The same CDR3 can be traced to other DNA sequences in this sample. This rearrangement joins TRBV14 to TRBJ1-5; 7 bases are a match to TRBD1. The V and J ends lost 2 bases and 7 bases, in that order; junction bases with no gene match: 2. The CDR3 sequence is 13 residues long. Germline assignment: CDR1 SGHDN and CDR2 FVKESK. The CDR3 nucleotides are TGTGCCAGCAGCCAAAACAGGGGACAGCCCCAGCATTTT. This sequence encodes CASSQNRGQPQHF.

CDR3 bases: TGTGCCAGCAGTGATCGTGGGACAGGGGTCGAAAAACTGTTTTTT. It yields the protein CASSDRGTGVEKLFF. This sequence joins TRBV2 and TRBJ1-4; 10 bases fit TRBD1. The germline CDR1 and CDR2 sequences are SNHLY and FYNNEI. This CDR3 spans 15 amino acids. Trimming cost V 3 bases and J 8 bases; bases outside gene matches: 6.

The rearrangement joins TRBV6-6 to TRBJ2-1, with 10 bases that match TRBD2. The ends lost 1 base at V and 6 bases at J; junction bases unmatched: 3. CDR3 length: 15 amino acids. Germline-derived CDR1 and CDR2 are MNHNY and SVGAGI (reference sequence). The CDR3 here is CASSYLSGRGNEQFF. CDR3 in DNA: TGTGCCAGCAGTTACTTAAGCGGGAGGGGCAATGAGCAGTTCTTC.

V and J are TRBV7-3 and TRBJ1-2; 8 bases align to TRBD1. CDR3 length: 18 residues. From germline, CDR1 is SGHTA and CDR2 FQGTGA. J was trimmed by 2 bases and V by 2 bases; bases with no gene match: 13. This CDR3 reads CASSLRRKKQGGNYGYTF. CDR3 coding DNA: TGTGCCAGCAGCTTACGCCGGAAGAAACAGGGGGGGAACTATGGCTACACCTTC.

The rearrangement joins TRBV6-6 to TRBJ1-6; 8 nucleotides line up with TRBD1. CDR1 and CDR2 from the germline V gene are MNHNY and SVGAGI (reference sequence). Germline trimming cut 6 bases from V and 7 bases from J; bases unmatched to any gene: 11. CDR3 length equals 16 residues. CDR3 nucleotides: TGTGCCAGCAGCCACCCCCCGGGACAGGCAAATTCACCCCTCCACTTT. Translating it yields CASSHPPGQANSPLHF.

In DNA form, the CDR3 reads TGTGCCAGTAGTACCGGACTAGCGGGACAAGAGACCCAGTACTTC. Translating gives CASSTGLAGQETQYF. The chain links TRBV19 to TRBJ2-5; the match to TRBD2 covers 12 bases. J was trimmed by 2 bases and V by 4 bases; bases with no gene match: 2. The CDR3 contains 15 residues. Germline lookup yields CDR1 LNHDA and CDR2 SQIVND (reference sequence).

CDR3 sequence reads: CSVGDRGRSYEQYF. The CDR3, as DNA: TGCAGCGTCGGGGACAGGGGGCGATCCTACGAGCAGTACTTC. The chain has TRBV29-1 and TRBJ2-7; TRBD1 matches at 12 bases. V lost 6 bases and J lost 1; bases outside the gene matches: 4. CDR3 length: 14 amino acids. Germline CDR1 and CDR2: SQVTM and ANQGSEA.

The rearrangement joins TRBV11-2 to TRBJ2-1, with a tentative D call TRBD2 (5 bases). The CDR3 sequence is 13 residues long. Germline lookup yields CDR1 SGHAT and CDR2 FQNNGV. The V end was cut by 5 bases, the J end by 6 bases, with 11 bases between. The CDR3 spells CASSRHGVNEQFF. CDR3 bases: TGTGCCAGCAGCCGACACGGGGTCAATGAGCAGTTCTTC.

The genes are TRBV28 and TRBJ2-3; 10 bases line up with TRBD2. Germline CDR1 reads MDHEN; CDR2 reads SYDVKM. This CDR3 is built from 19 residues. Unmatched junction bases numbered 13, after V lost 4 bases and J lost 0 bases. CDR3 DNA: TGTGCCAGCAGTTCACTTAGCGGGAGGACACCCTATAGCACAGATACGCAGTATTTT. It is translated as CASSSLSGRTPYSTDTQYF. The complete variable domain, with remaining parts taken from reference TRBV28 and TRBJ2-3, reads DVKVTQSSRYLVKRTGEKVFLECVQDMDHENMFWYRQDPGLGLRLIYFSYDVKMKEKGDIPEGYSVSREKKERFSLILESASTNQTSMYLCASSSLSGRTPYSTDTQYFGPGTRLTVL.

V and J are TRBV30 and TRBJ2-2; TRBD1 agrees at 7 bases. CDR1 and CDR2 (germline): GTSNPN, SVGIG (reference sequence). The CDR3 runs 18 residues. Unmatched junction bases numbered 18, after V lost 3 bases and J lost 5 bases. The CDR3 coding sequence is TGTGCCTGGAGCCACAACCTCAACAGACAGGGATGGACCGGGGAGCTGTTTTTT. Its protein is CAWSHNLNRQGWTGELFF.

The V gene is TRBV18, the J gene TRBJ2-5; 11 positions match TRBD2. This CDR3 has 17 residues. V lost 0 bases and J lost 4; bases outside the gene matches: 7. Germline assignment: CDR1 KGHSH and CDR2 LQKENI. CDR3 DNA sequence: TGTGCCAGCTCACCACCCCGGGCTAGCGGGGGGTTAGAGACCCAGTACTTC. Its protein product is CASSPPRASGGLETQYF.

About this clone itself: The same CDR3 also results from other DNA sequences found in this sample. The chain has TRBV5-4 and TRBJ2-3, with 7 bases identical to TRBD2. The germline V gene encodes CDR1 SGHNT and CDR2 YYREEE (reference sequence). The CDR3 is made up of 16 amino acids. V shed 2 bases and J 0 bases; nucleotides not matched to a gene: 6. The CDR3 sequence: CASSLPSGPSTDTQYF. Written as DNA, the CDR3 is TGTGCCAGCAGCTTACCTAGCGGCCCAAGCACAGATACGCAGTATTTT.

The rearrangement links TRBV19 to TRBJ2-5, with D possibly matching TRBD2 (5 bases). Per germline, CDR1 LNHDA and CDR2 SQIVND (reference sequence). V lost 3 bases and J 0 bases, leaving 14 bases between the germline ends. The CDR3 has 16 amino acids. The CDR3 loop reads CASSIGGMGYQETQYF. The CDR3 nucleotides read TGTGCCAGTAGTATCGGAGGAATGGGGTACCAAGAGACCCAGTACTTC.

About this clone: Other DNA sequences in the sample encode the same CDR3. The V gene is TRBV20-1, the J gene TRBJ2-7; D remains unclear. This CDR3 region has 11 residues. V lost 3 bases, J lost 6 bases, and 9 bases lay in between. Germline-derived CDR1 and CDR2 are DFQATT and SNEGSKA (reference sequence). The CDR3 DNA reads as TGCAGTGCTAGCGGTTCCCGCGAGCAGTACTTC. Translation: CSASGSREQYF.

This rearrangement joins TRBV19 to TRBJ1-1; TRBD1 matches at 10 bases. V shed 5 bases and J 4 bases; nucleotides not matched to a gene: 7. In germline, CDR1 is LNHDA, CDR2 SQIVND (reference sequence). This CDR3 spans 15 amino acids. The CDR3 nucleotides are TGTGCCAGTAGTCCCGGACAGGGGGACAGCACTGAAGCTTTCTTT. Its protein product is CASSPGQGDSTEAFF.

The V gene is TRBV15, the J gene TRBJ1-5; D call uncertain. V lost 1 base and J 4 bases, leaving 14 bases between the germline ends. The CDR3 is made up of 16 amino acids. The germline gives CDR1 LNHNV, CDR2 YYDKDF (reference sequence). In DNA form, the CDR3 reads TGTGCCACCAGCAGAGTTACTAGTACTGGGAATCAGCCCCAGCATTTT. It specifies CATSRVTSTGNQPQHF. The entire variable domain, with the rest obtained from reference TRBV15 and TRBJ1-5, is as follows: DAMVIQNPRYQVTQFGKPVTLSCSQTLNHNVMYWYQQKSSQAPKLLFHYYDKDFNNEADTPDNFQSRRPNTSFCFLDIRSPGLGDTAMYLCATSRVTSTGNQPQHFGDGTRLSIL.

The CDR3 DNA is TGTGCCAGCACAAAGGACAGGGTCTCCTACAATGAGCAGTTCTTC. Protein product: CASTKDRVSYNEQFF. The chain is built from TRBV6-1 and TRBJ2-1; 8 bases fit TRBD1. The V segment lost 7 bases and the J segment 0 bases; nucleotides outside the gene matches: 5. In germline, CDR1 is MNHNS, CDR2 SASEGT. The CDR3 runs 15 residues.

The chain is built from TRBV6-5 and TRBJ2-7; maybe TRBD2 (7 bases). Germline V lookup: CDR1 MNHEY, CDR2 SVGAGI. CDR3 length equals 14 residues. Trimming left V 6 bases short and J 5 bases short, with 17 bases between. The DNA of the CDR3 is TGTGCCAGCAGCCCCAGGGGCGGGGGCGACGAGCAGTACTTC. Translating gives CASSPRGGGDEQYF.